A selection of T cell receptor beta chains follows, all from one sample in a study of shared clonotypes between healthy human individuals. The protocol was immunoSEQ multiplex PCR, while the TCRdb copy is restricted to in-frame clones and leaves out a portion. The table lists about 2 million clones, about 95% of them singletons. The specimen sequenced was naive CD8+ T cells sorted from blood. The source is a man younger than 30 in good health. The CDR3 runs from the conserved cysteine through the conserved F or W. D genes are given only for firm matches. Only some rows state a clone size, as once, few, many or a class for expanded clones.

abundance	v_gene	d_gene	j_gene	CDR3nt	CDR3aa
.	TRBV4-1	TRBD1	TRBJ1-3	TGCGCCAGCAGCCAAGAGGGTGCGGGACAGGTGGAGGGAAACACCATATATTTT	CASSQEGAGQVEGNTIYF
.	TRBV19	TRBD1	TRBJ2-7	TGTGCCAGTAGTCCCTCCGGACAGGCGGAGCAGTACTTC	CASSPSGQAEQYF
.	TRBV19	.	TRBJ2-7	TGTGCCAGTAGTATAGGGATTTCCTACGAGCAGTACTTC	CASSIGISYEQYF
.	TRBV6-5	TRBD1	TRBJ1-6	TGTGCCAGCAGTTTAGCCGGACAGGGGGGGAATTCACCCCTCCACTTT	CASSLAGQGGNSPLHF
.	TRBV28	TRBD2	TRBJ2-7	TGTGCCAGCAGTTTCCCGCCGGGACTAGCGTACGAGCAGTACTTC	CASSFPPGLAYEQYF
.	TRBV29-1	TRBD1	TRBJ2-7	TGCAGCGTTGAAGATCCCACAGGGGCCTACGAGCAGTACTTC	CSVEDPTGAYEQYF
.	TRBV7-6	.	TRBJ2-7	TGTGCCAGCAGCTCCGGGCCATACGAGCAGTACTTC	CASSSGPYEQYF
.	TRBV6-5	.	TRBJ1-2	TGTGCCAGCAGTATTACGGGGGGCTATGGCTACACCTTC	CASSITGGYGYTF
.	TRBV6-1	.	TRBJ2-3	TGTGCCAGCAGTGAGGAAGTAGGGCCAGGCTTCACAGATACGCAGTATTTT	CASSEEVGPGFTDTQYF
few	TRBV5-1	TRBD1	TRBJ2-1	TGCGCCAGCAGTTCCCGGGACAGGGTAATTTCGAATGAGCAGTTCTTC	CASSSRDRVISNEQFF
.	TRBV4-1	.	TRBJ2-7	TGCGCCAGCAGCCAAGTTCAGGAGTACTACGAGCAGTACTTC	CASSQVQEYYEQYF
.	TRBV7-9	TRBD1	TRBJ1-2	TGTGCCAGCAGCCCCGGACAGGGAGCTGACTATGGCTACACCTTC	CASSPGQGADYGYTF
.	TRBV19	TRBD1	TRBJ2-2	TGTGCCAGTAGGTCGTTGAGGACAGGGTTTAACACCGGGGAGCTGTTTTTT	CASRSLRTGFNTGELFF
.	TRBV10-3	TRBD2	TRBJ2-3	TGTGCCATCAGTGAGTCGGTGGCTAGCGGGAGCGCAGATACGCAGTATTTT	CAISESVASGSADTQYF
.	TRBV5-6	.	TRBJ2-5	TGTGCCAGCAGCTTTAATATACAAGAGACCCAGTACTTC	CASSFNIQETQYF
.	TRBV25-1	TRBD1	TRBJ1-1	TGTGCCAGCAGTGAACGCACCCCGGGTCAGGGGGGAGTAGCTTTCTTT	CASSERTPGQGGVAFF
.	TRBV2	TRBD2	TRBJ2-5	TGTGCCAGCAGTGAACTGACTAGCGGGGCACAAGAGACCCAGTACTTC	CASSELTSGAQETQYF
few	TRBV27	.	TRBJ2-7	TGTGCCAGCAGTTGGGCAGGTTCCCCTCTGTACTTC	CASSWAGSPLYF
.	TRBV4-3	TRBD2	TRBJ2-7	TGCGCCAGCAGCCAAGGCTCGGGAGGTACTACTGAGCAGTACTTC	CASSQGSGGTTEQYF
.	TRBV29-1	.	TRBJ1-1	TGCAGCGTTGAAGATCATGGGGGTGAAGCTTTCTTT	CSVEDHGGEAFF
once	TRBV6-5	TRBD2	TRBJ2-1	TGTGCCAGCAGTTACGGACTAGCGGGATATGATGAGCAGTTCTTC	CASSYGLAGYDEQFF
.	TRBV7-2	.	TRBJ1-1	TGTGCCAGCAGCTCAGTAACAGGGAGTGAAGCTTTCTTT	CASSSVTGSEAFF
once	TRBV12-5	.	TRBJ2-1	TGTGCTAGTGGTCCGCCCGGGAACAATGAGCAGTTCTTC	CASGPPGNNEQFF
.	TRBV9	TRBD1	TRBJ1-1	TGTGCCAGCAGCGAGTTCCCGGGACAGGTCTCTGAAGCTTTCTTT	CASSEFPGQVSEAFF
.	TRBV12-5	.	TRBJ1-2	TGTGCTAGTGGTCCGGGACAAGACTATGGCTACACCTTC	CASGPGQDYGYTF
.	TRBV5-1	TRBD1	TRBJ2-1	TGCGCCAGCAGCTTGCCCACAGGGGTTACCTACAATGAGCAGTTCTTC	CASSLPTGVTYNEQFF
.	TRBV30	.	TRBJ2-5	TGTGCCTGGAACGAGCAAGGAGGCCCCAAAGAGACCCAGTACTTC	CAWNEQGGPKETQYF
.	TRBV9	.	TRBJ1-2	TGTGCCAGCAGCGTCGAGGGTCAAAGTAGCGATGGCTACACCTTC	CASSVEGQSSDGYTF
.	TRBV11-2	TRBD2	TRBJ2-3	TGTGCCAGCAGCCACCGCACTAGCGGGGGCCCAGATACGCAGTATTTT	CASSHRTSGGPDTQYF
.	TRBV4-2	.	TRBJ1-6	TGTGCCAGCAGCCAAACAGCACAGGGCCCCACTTCCTATAATTCACCCCTCCACTTT	CASSQTAQGPTSYNSPLHF
.	TRBV10-3	.	TRBJ2-2	TGTGCCATCAGTGACCTAGCCGGGGAGCTGTTTTTT	CAISDLAGELFF
.	TRBV19	.	TRBJ2-7	TGTGCCAGTGCTACAGGGATCCGCCTAGACGAGCAGTACTTC	CASATGIRLDEQYF
.	TRBV19	TRBD1	TRBJ1-2	TGTGCCAGTAGTCCGCACCCGGACAGGGGACTCGTCTATGGCTACACCTTC	CASSPHPDRGLVYGYTF
.	TRBV30	.	TRBJ1-4	TGTGCCTGGAGTGCGGGTACGAGTGAAAAACTGTTTTTT	CAWSAGTSEKLFF
.	TRBV7-2	TRBD1	TRBJ1-1	TGTGCCAGCAGCCCCTACAAACCGGGACAGGGGAACACTGAAGCTTTCTTT	CASSPYKPGQGNTEAFF
.	TRBV28	TRBD1	TRBJ1-4	TGTGCCACCTGGTCCTCCGGGACAGAAAATGAAAAACTGTTTTTT	CATWSSGTENEKLFF
.	TRBV5-8	.	TRBJ2-1	TGTGCCAGCAGCTTTTGGACAGTCTCCTACAATGAGCAGTTCTTC	CASSFWTVSYNEQFF
.	TRBV4-3	TRBD1	TRBJ1-1	TGCGCCAGCAGCCAGTTTCGGCAGGGGGACACTGAAGCTTTCTTT	CASSQFRQGDTEAFF
few	TRBV14	.	TRBJ2-7	TGTGCCAGCAGCCAGGACATATCCTACGAGCAGTACTTC	CASSQDISYEQYF
.	TRBV9	TRBD1	TRBJ2-6	TGTGCCAGCAGCTCCGGGACAGGCTTGACCTCTGGGGCCAACGTCCTGACTTTC	CASSSGTGLTSGANVLTF
.	TRBV27	TRBD2	TRBJ2-2	TGTGCCAGCAGGAGGGAGGGCCCCGGGGAGCTGTTTTTT	CASRREGPGELFF
.	TRBV4-1	.	TRBJ2-7	TGCGCCAGCGGACCGACTAGAGGCGTCGTCGACGAGCAGTACTTC	CASGPTRGVVDEQYF
.	TRBV7-9	.	TRBJ2-2	TGTGCCAGCAGCTTATTCGGGGTAAACACCGGGGAGCTGTTTTTT	CASSLFGVNTGELFF
.	TRBV30	.	TRBJ2-2	TGTGCCTGGAGTGTTTCTAGCCTGGGCGGGGAGCTGTTTTTT	CAWSVSSLGGELFF
.	TRBV29-1	TRBD2	TRBJ2-7	TGCAGCGTTGAAAGTGTGTTCGAGGCTAGCGGGAGTCTCGAGCAGTACTTC	CSVESVFEASGSLEQYF